Presented here are 23 T cell receptor beta chains from one specimen sequenced in a study of T cell repertoires in ileal Crohn's disease. Assay: immunoSEQ multiplex PCR; the TCRdb copy retains only in-frame clones and omits some. The sample lists more than 15,000 clones; about 70% were seen once. Time point specified: inflamed ileum from the surgical specimen. The sample comprised ileal tissue. These receptor sequences come from an adult with Crohn's disease.

This rearrangement joins TRBV27 to TRBJ2-3; 9 bases map to TRBD2. Germline V CDR1 and CDR2: MNHEY, SMNVEV (reference sequence). This CDR3 comprises 15 residues. Germline trimming cut 3 bases from V and 0 bases from J; bases unmatched to any gene: 1. The CDR3 sequence: CASSFLAGSTDTQYF. CDR3 DNA: TGTGCCAGCAGTTTCCTAGCGGGAAGCACAGATACGCAGTATTTT.

The rearrangement links TRBV15 to TRBJ2-1; 8 bases match TRBD2. The CDR3 is 12 residues long. V shed 2 bases and J 16 bases; nucleotides not matched to a gene: 7. Germline-derived CDR1 and CDR2 are LNHNV and YYDKDF (reference sequence). The CDR3 DNA sequence: TGTGCCACCAGCAGATACGCAGCGGGGGCCTTCTTC. This translates into CATSRYAAGAFF.

This clone turned up a few times. J is TRBJ1-6 and V is TRBV12-5; no definite D call. V lost 1 base and J 7 bases, leaving 14 bases between the germline ends. The germline V gene has CDR1 LGHNT and CDR2 FRNRAP. The CDR3 is 16 residues long. The CDR3 nucleotides are TGTGCTAGTGGTTTGGGATACGCCTCCGGCAATTCACCCCTCCACTTT. Translation gives CASGLGYASGNSPLHF.

The V call is TRBV7-3, the J call TRBJ2-1; TRBD2 matches at 16 bases. The CDR3 totals 14 residues. V lost 3 bases and J lost 12; bases outside the gene matches: 2. Germline values: CDR1 SGHTA, CDR2 FQGTGA. Written as DNA, the CDR3 is TGTGCCAGCAGCTTGGGACTAGCGGGAGGGCCGCAGTTCTTC. Translation gives CASSLGLAGGPQFF.

V usage is TRBV11-2 and J usage is TRBJ2-1, with 9 bases that match TRBD2. The CDR3 contains 16 residues. Looked up from germline, CDR1 is SGHAT and CDR2 is FQNNGV. V was pared by 5 bases and J by 6 bases, with 11 bases of the junction left unmatched. The CDR3 DNA is TGTGCCAGCAGCACCATAGCGGGGGCTTTTGCCAATGAGCAGTTCTTC. This codes for CASSTIAGAFANEQFF.

This chain joins TRBV12-1 and TRBJ2-7. TRBV12-1 is an annotated pseudogene. The length of the CDR3 is 15 residues. CDR3 protein: CASSFRADNSYEQYF. CDR3 DNA: TGTGCCAGCAGCTTTCGAGCGGACAACTCCTACGAGCAGTACTTC.

This clone showed up just once. This chain joins TRBV29-1 and TRBJ1-2; 7 bases are shared with TRBD1. Germline CDR1 SQVTM, CDR2 ANQGSEA. Germline trimming cut 4 bases from V and 2 bases from J; bases unmatched to any gene: 7. The CDR3 extends over 14 amino acids. In nucleotides, the CDR3 is TGCAGCGTTGTGGTAGGGGGCCTAAACTATGGCTACACCTTC. Its translation: CSVVVGGLNYGYTF. Full variable domain (missing parts from reference TRBV29-1 and TRBJ1-2): SAVISQKPSRDICQRGTSLTIQCQVDSQVTMMFWYRQQPGQSLTLIATANQGSEATYESGFVIDKFPISRPNLTFSTLTVSNMSPEDSSIYLCSVVVGGLNYGYTFGSGTRLTVV.

The gene calls are TRBV2 and TRBJ2-7; TRBD2 aligns across 7 bases. The CDR3 has 11 amino acids. Germline CDR1 and CDR2: SNHLY and FYNNEI. The V and J ends lost 10 bases and 6 bases, in that order; junction bases with no gene match: 6. CDR3 bases: TGTGCCACGGGACTAAACAGCGAGCAGTACTTC. Amino acids: CATGLNSEQYF. Full variable domain (remainder filled in from reference TRBV2 and TRBJ2-7): EPEVTQTPSHQVTQMGQEVILRCVPISNHLYFYWYRQILGQKVEFLVSFYNNEISEKSEIFDDQFSVERPDGSNFTLKIRSTKLEDSAMYFCATGLNSEQYFGPGTRLTVT.

This chain uses TRBV7-2 with TRBJ2-1; D unresolved. This CDR3 is built from 14 residues. The V end lost 4 bases, the J end lost 5 bases, and 12 bases lay between the germline ends. The germline gives CDR1 SGHTA, CDR2 FQGNSA. The CDR3 DNA reads as TGTGCCAGCAGCTCTGTAAGTTGGGACAATGAGCAGTTCTTC. This encodes CASSSVSWDNEQFF.

The chain joins TRBV5-1 to TRBJ2-5, with a tentative D call TRBD2 (5 bases). CDR1 and CDR2 from the germline V gene are SGHRS and YFSETQ. The CDR3 totals 14 residues. Trimming left V 0 bases short and J 2 bases short, with 8 bases between. The CDR3 here is CASSLAPGQETQYF. The DNA of the CDR3 is TGCGCCAGCAGCTTGGCCCCGGGGCAAGAGACCCAGTACTTC. Full variable domain (outside the CDR3, taken from reference TRBV5-1 and TRBJ2-5): KAGVTQTPRYLIKTRGQQVTLSCSPISGHRSVSWYQQTPGQGLQFLFEYFSETQRNKGNFPGRFSGRQFSNSRSEMNVSTLELGDSALYLCASSLAPGQETQYFGPGTRLLVL.

The V and J genes are TRBV21-1 and TRBJ2-7; the D segment call TRBD1 is taken from the table without a DNA check. TRBV21-1 is labeled a pseudogene. This CDR3 region has 12 residues. Here the CDR3 reads CATRTAYYEQYF. DNA of the CDR3: TGTGCCACCCGGACAGCCTACTACGAGCAGTACTTC.

The V and J genes are TRBV29-1 and TRBJ2-2; no clear D gene. This CDR3 contains 14 residues. Trimming took off 2 bases at V and 7 bases at J, with 14 bases between the two ends. Germline lookup yields CDR1 SQVTM and CDR2 ANQGSEA. In nucleotides, the CDR3 is TGCAGCGTTGAAAGACCGCCTTCCGGCGGGGAGCTGTTTTTT. Amino acids: CSVERPPSGGELFF.

Sample share makes this clone medium-sized. The V gene is TRBV29-1, the J gene TRBJ2-1; no firm D call. V dropped 6 bases and J dropped 4 bases, with 7 bases sitting between them. The CDR3 extends over 11 amino acids. Germline V gene data show CDR1 as SQVTM and CDR2 as ANQGSEA. DNA for the CDR3: TGCAGCGTCCGAACGTACAATGAGCAGTTCTTC. Translated, it gives CSVRTYNEQFF.

V is TRBV11-2 and J is TRBJ2-5, with TRBD2 matching over 7 bases. The CDR3 contains 16 residues. The V segment lost 5 bases and the J segment 5 bases; nucleotides outside the gene matches: 14. From germline, CDR1 is SGHAT and CDR2 FQNNGV. The CDR3 coding sequence is TGTGCCAGCAGCCAGACCTTTGGGGGGGTCCAGGAGACCCAGTACTTC. Translated: CASSQTFGGVQETQYF. The full variable domain, its missing parts supplied by reference TRBV11-2 and TRBJ2-5, is EAGVAQSPRYKIIEKRQSVAFWCNPISGHATLYWYQQILGQGPKLLIQFQNNGVVDDSQLPKDRFSAERLKGVDSTLKIQPAKLEDSAVYLCASSQTFGGVQETQYFGPGTRLLVL.

The chain recombines TRBV11-2 with TRBJ2-7, with 11 bases that match TRBD2. V gave up 5 bases and J gave up 9 bases; unmatched junction bases: 12. This CDR3 has 15 amino acids. Germline CDR1 and CDR2: SGHAT and FQNNGV. The CDR3 DNA follows: TGTGCCAGCAGCCAGGAGACTAGCGGGACCTTCCGGCAGTACTTC. Its protein is CASSQETSGTFRQYF. The full variable domain, completed using reference TRBV11-2 and TRBJ2-7, is EAGVAQSPRYKIIEKRQSVAFWCNPISGHATLYWYQQILGQGPKLLIQFQNNGVVDDSQLPKDRFSAERLKGVDSTLKIQPAKLEDSAVYLCASSQETSGTFRQYFGPGTRLTVT.

In its sample, this clone was seen once. The genes are TRBV18 and TRBJ2-1, with 7 bases that match TRBD2. Trimming took 8 bases from V and 5 from J; bases not matched to a gene: 12. The CDR3 has 15 residues. Germline loops: CDR1 KGHSH, CDR2 LQKENI. The CDR3 nucleotides are TGTGCCAGCCGACGCCCGAGCGGGAAGAACAATGAGCAGTTCTTC. It encodes CASRRPSGKNNEQFF.

The chain combines TRBV19 with TRBJ1-1; TRBD1 matches 7 bases. The CDR3 has 12 amino acids. J gave up 12 bases and V 7 bases, and 11 bases lay outside the gene matches. Germline values: CDR1 LNHDA, CDR2 SQIVND (reference sequence). CDR3 coding DNA: TGTGCCAGTATAGGGGTCGGGACAGCTCCTTTCTTT. Translated, it gives CASIGVGTAPFF.

This chain uses TRBV6-1 with TRBJ2-7; TRBD1 is a possible D gene (5 bases). Germline lookup yields CDR1 MNHNS and CDR2 SASEGT. The CDR3 covers 14 residues. With 1 base removed from V and 2 bases from J, the gap between germline ends came to 9 bases. The CDR3 sequence is CASSEERGTYEQYF. CDR3 in DNA: TGTGCCAGCAGTGAAGAAAGGGGAACCTACGAGCAGTACTTC.

The chain employs TRBV18 and TRBJ2-5; D is undetermined. This CDR3 is 13 amino acids long. Germline assignment: CDR1 KGHSH and CDR2 LQKENI. V was trimmed by 2 bases and J by 2 bases, leaving 6 bases between them. DNA for the CDR3: TGTGCCAGCTCACCAGGGATTCAAGAGACCCAGTACTTC. Its protein product is CASSPGIQETQYF.

In this sample, this clone turned up a few times. The chain recombines TRBV19 with TRBJ2-6; D may match TRBD1 or TRBD2 (5 bases each). Per the germline V gene, CDR1 is LNHDA and CDR2 is SQIVND (reference sequence). The V end was cut by 4 bases, the J end by 0 bases, with 19 bases between. CDR3 size: 19 residues. CDR3 in DNA: TGTGCCAGTAGTAACCCCCGAGGACAAGGGAGCTCTGGGGCCAACGTCCTGACTTTC. This sequence encodes CASSNPRGQGSSGANVLTF.

This clone was seen only a few times. CDR3 in DNA: TGTGCCAGCAGCTGGGGACAGGCGAACACCGGGGAGCTGTTTTTT. Its protein is CASSWGQANTGELFF. This rearrangement joins TRBV11-1 to TRBJ2-2; 8 bases align to TRBD1. CDR3 length equals 15 residues. Germline values: CDR1 SGHAT, CDR2 FQDESV (reference sequence). The junction had 1 base not matched to a gene; V was cut back by 4 bases and J by 0 bases.

This clone has a single count. The chain carries TRBV12-1 and TRBJ2-5; the table's D call TRBD2 went unverified against the DNA. TRBV12-1 is described as a pseudogene. CDR3 length equals 16 residues. Here the CDR3 DNA reads TGTGCCAGCAGCAAAGACCGGGACCCAAGGCGGGGGACCCAGTACTTC. It yields the protein CASSKDRDPRRGTQYF.

This sequence joins TRBV18 and TRBJ2-7; no reliable D call. The V gene lost 0 bases and the J gene lost 4 bases, with 7 bases spanning the gap. This CDR3 region has 13 residues. Germline CDR1 reads KGHSH; CDR2 reads LQKENI. This CDR3 is CASSPPGSYEQYF. The CDR3 nucleotides are TGTGCCAGCTCACCACCTGGAAGTTACGAGCAGTACTTC.